The sequence of this T cell receptor (beta chain) was determined in a study of shared clonotypes between healthy human individuals. Findings and caveats of the study: About 5% of naive CD4 clonotypes were common to several donors. All-four-donor shared clonotypes had higher generation probabilities than non-shared clonotypes did. In general, naive subsets displayed greater estimated richness than memory subsets did.

Note on this clone: The antigen remains unidentified.

The germline V gene encodes CDR1 MGHDK and CDR2 SYGVNS. CDR3 length equals 14 residues. V dropped 5 bases and J dropped 4; count of bases not matched to a gene: 5. Method: immunoSEQ multiplex PCR; TCRdb's copy keeps in-frame clones and lacks some. The table has 2.3 million or so clones, 80% to 95% seen once; the top ten hold 0.39%. This TCR was recovered from a young man in good health. Some clones in this sample may be carry-over from other donors' samples. Sample: naive CD4+ T cells from PBMCs. The subset: CD45RA+ positively selected. V is TRBV25-1 and J is TRBJ1-2, with 9 nucleotides matching TRBD1. As DNA, the CDR3 is TGTGCCAGCAGTCCACAGGGGGCGACCTATGGCTACACCTTC. Protein: CASSPQGATYGYTF.